In its sample, the clone carrying this T cell receptor beta chain ranks as medium-sized. What it binds is not known. Trimming took off 4 bases at V and 0 bases at J, with 7 bases between the two ends. CDR3 size: 14 residues. The germline V gene encodes CDR1 SNHLY and CDR2 FYNNEI. The data were obtained in a study of T cell responses to AZD1222 COVID-19 vaccine. Libraries were prepared by immunoSEQ multiplex PCR; TCRdb keeps only in-frame clonotypes and omits some of them. The top ten hold less than 3% of the sample, which has about 180,000 clones, approximately 92% seen once. Study-wide results and limits: Clonal diversity may have been underestimated, and the donors were mostly white British, with more females than males.

Sample: peripheral blood, taken on day 0 of AZD1222 vaccination. The sequence was obtained from an adult in good health. The V call is TRBV2, the J call TRBJ1-3, with D hard to call. The CDR3 reads CASSAAASGNTIYF. The CDR3 DNA sequence: TGTGCCAGCAGTGCCGCAGCCTCTGGAAACACCATATATTTT.